Below are 8 T cell receptor beta chains sequenced from a single sample in a study of T cell responses to AZD1222 COVID-19 vaccine. Sequencing used immunoSEQ multiplex PCR; TCRdb keeps in-frame clones, though not all of them. The data show more than 110,000 clones, about nine tenths seen once. Source: peripheral blood, taken on day 0 of AZD1222 vaccination. The receptors stem from an adult in good health.

V and J are TRBV5-4 and TRBJ1-4; 10 bases match TRBD1. Trimming at V came to 2 bases and at J to 3 bases, leaving 7 bases not matched to a gene. The CDR3 is made up of 17 amino acids. Germline V gene sequence: CDR1 SGHNT, CDR2 YYREEE (reference sequence). The CDR3 is CASSFLTGGRSNEKLFF. The CDR3 DNA sequence: TGTGCCAGCAGCTTTCTGACAGGGGGCCGGTCTAATGAAAAACTGTTTTTT. Using reference TRBV5-4 and TRBJ1-4 for the parts outside the CDR3, the full variable domain is ETGVTQSPTHLIKTRGQQVTLRCSSQSGHNTVSWYQQALGQGPQFIFQYYREEENGRGNFPPRFSGLQFPNYSSELNVNALELDDSALYLCASSFLTGGRSNEKLFFGSGTQLSVL.

The chain has TRBV5-4 and TRBJ2-5; D is tentatively TRBD1 or TRBD2 (5 bases each). Trimming removed 3 bases from V and 1 base from J, with 10 bases in between. This CDR3 region has 14 residues. Germline CDR1 SGHNT, CDR2 YYREEE (reference sequence). As DNA, the CDR3 is TGTGCCAGCAGCTGGGCCGGGGCCCAAGAGACCCAGTACTTC. Protein: CASSWAGAQETQYF. The entire variable domain, with the rest obtained from reference TRBV5-4 and TRBJ2-5, is as follows: ETGVTQSPTHLIKTRGQQVTLRCSSQSGHNTVSWYQQALGQGPQFIFQYYREEENGRGNFPPRFSGLQFPNYSSELNVNALELDDSALYLCASSWAGAQETQYFGPGTRLLVL.

The chain joins TRBV5-8 to TRBJ2-2; perhaps TRBD1 as D (6 bases). The CDR3 contains 15 residues. Trimming cost V 4 bases and J 1 base, with 11 bases left between them. The germline gives CDR1 SGHTS, CDR2 YDEGEE. The CDR3 nucleotides are TGTGCCAGCAGCCGACGACAGGTGAACACCGGGGAGCTGTTTTTT. The encoded protein is CASSRRQVNTGELFF.

This chain connects TRBV19 to TRBJ1-2; 10 bases agree with TRBD1. This CDR3 spans 17 amino acids. V trimming: 7 bases; J trimming: 1 base; junction bases outside the gene matches: 12. The V gene's germline CDR1 is LNHDA and CDR2 SQIVND (reference sequence). CDR3 bases: TGTGCCAGTACCTCTGCCGGTGGGACAGGGGTTAACTATGGCTACACCTTC. Residues: CASTSAGGTGVNYGYTF.

The chain joins TRBV5-1 to TRBJ2-5; 9 positions agree with TRBD2. V gave up 5 bases and J gave up 2 bases; unmatched junction bases: 4. Germline values: CDR1 SGHRS, CDR2 YFSETQ. CDR3 length equals 14 residues. For the CDR3, the DNA is TGCGCCAGCAGGCCCAGCGGGGGGCAAGAGACCCAGTACTTC. Its protein product is CASRPSGGQETQYF.

The rearrangement joins TRBV11-2 to TRBJ2-2; 7 positions agree with TRBD2. Germline loops: CDR1 SGHAT, CDR2 FQNNGV. The CDR3 consists of 14 residues. Unmatched junction bases numbered 3, after V lost 5 bases and J lost 3 bases. The CDR3 region is CASSGGVYTGELFF. The CDR3 coding sequence is TGTGCCAGCAGCGGGGGGGTGTACACCGGGGAGCTGTTTTTT.

The V call is TRBV5-6, the J call TRBJ1-5; possibly TRBD1 for D (5 bases). V was cut by 0 bases and J by 7 bases, with 14 bases left in between. Germline-derived CDR1 and CDR2 are SGHDT and YYEEEE. This CDR3 region has 15 residues. The DNA for the CDR3 is TGTGCCAGCAGCTTGGCCGGGGGGTCATGGCAGCCCCAGCATTTT. Translation: CASSLAGGSWQPQHF.

The chain links TRBV18 to TRBJ2-7; 12 nucleotides line up with TRBD2. The V gene's germline CDR1 is KGHSH and CDR2 LQKENI. This CDR3 comprises 14 residues. With V trimmed by 5 bases and J by 7 bases, 6 bases remained unmatched. The CDR3 DNA follows: TGTGCCAGCTCAACAAGGACTAGCGGGAATGAGCAGTACTTC. This translates into CASSTRTSGNEQYF.